This entry describes one TCR beta chain. The antigen is undetermined. This entry comes from a study of PD-1 blockade in classical Hodgkin lymphoma. Study-wide results and limits: Baseline TCR diversity was reportedly lower in newly diagnosed patients than in healthy donors. It was reported as lower still in relapsed/refractory patients. Later analyses included only patients treated at least 1 year post-ASCT. Patients with a complete response exhibited baseline diversity comparable to newly diagnosed patients. A significant rise in TCR diversity by C4D1 was seen for CD4+ but not CD8+ cells.

Time point reported: cycle 4 day 1 (C4D1), after five to seven weeks of nivolumab. Brentuximab vedotin exposure varied among the patients, all of whom had relapsed after autologous stem cell transplantation. The CDR3 is 13 residues long. Trimming left V 8 bases short and J 0 bases short, with 8 bases between. Germline assignment: CDR1 LNHDA and CDR2 SQIVND (reference sequence). Data came from immunoSEQ multiplex PCR; TCRdb stores just in-frame clones and leaves some out. The sample gives around 20,000 clones, 80% of which show up once; around 7.2% is in the top ten. The source was peripheral blood mononuclear cells (PBMCs), collected before the fourth cycle of nivolumab. The source is a human donor with classical Hodgkin lymphoma. The chain is built from TRBV19 and TRBJ2-4; no clear D. The CDR3 bases are TGTGCCAGTGGCGAAGGAGCCAAAAACATTCAGTACTTC. This sequence encodes CASGEGAKNIQYF.